A selection of T cell receptor beta chains follows, all from one sample in a study of T cell responses to AZD1222 COVID-19 vaccine. The table came from immunoSEQ multiplex PCR; TCRdb's copy has only in-frame clones and leaves some out. The sample includes about 110,000 clones, more than 70% seen only once; the top ten take 3% to 4%. The specimen comprised peripheral blood, sampled on day 0 of AZD1222 vaccination. The receptor set was obtained from an adult in good health. Both conserved end residues are part of each CDR3. D genes are given only for firm matches. Clone size is shown for a subset of rows, as once, few, many or a class of expanded clone.

cdr3_nt cdr3_aa d_call v_call cdr3_length j_call clone_size
TGCGCCAGCAGCCCCGGGACGAACTATGGCTACACCTTC CASSPGTNYGYTF . TRBV4-1 13 TRBJ1-2 few
TGTGCCTGGAGTTTCCAGGATAATCAGCCCCAGCATTTT CAWSFQDNQPQHF . TRBV30 13 TRBJ1-5 .
TGCAGTGCTATCTTTGGGGAAAAACTGTTTTTT CSAIFGEKLFF . TRBV20-1 11 TRBJ1-4 .
TGTGCCAGCAGCGTAGCCACAACGGCGGACTACGAGCAGTACTTC CASSVATTADYEQYF . TRBV9 15 TRBJ2-7 once
TGTGCCAGCAGTGAGAGGGGTGTCCTAGGGCAGCCCCAGCATTTT CASSERGVLGQPQHF . TRBV25-1 15 TRBJ1-5 once
TGTGCCAGCAGCTTAGGGCCAGATACGCAGTATTTT CASSLGPDTQYF . TRBV7-6 12 TRBJ2-3 once
TGTGCCAGCAGTACAGGGACAAATGGCTACACCTTC CASSTGTNGYTF . TRBV2 12 TRBJ1-2 .
TGTGCCACCAGTGATTTGGTGAGCTCCTACAATGAGCAGTTCTTC CATSDLVSSYNEQFF . TRBV24-1 15 TRBJ2-1 .
TGTGCCAGCGGGGCCTTCCGGATCGGGGAGCTGTTTTTT CASGAFRIGELFF . TRBV12-3/TRBV12-4 13 TRBJ2-2 few
TGTGCCAGCAGCCCCGGGGGGGCCTGGGGAGAGACCCAGTACTTC CASSPGGAWGETQYF TRBD2 TRBV11-2 15 TRBJ2-5 .
TGTGCCAGCAGCCTCGGGACAGTTCGAAATCAGCCCCAGCATTTT CASSLGTVRNQPQHF TRBD1 TRBV7-8 15 TRBJ1-5 .
TGTGCCAGCAGTGAGAGTGTGAGGGCACCTGCAACTAATGAAAAACTGTTTTTT CASSESVRAPATNEKLFF . TRBV6-1 18 TRBJ1-4 .
TGTGCCAGCAGCAAATGGGGGCCGGGGGGCCTCAATCAGCCCCAGCATTTT CASSKWGPGGLNQPQHF . TRBV7-9 17 TRBJ1-5 .
TGTGCCAGCAGCGTGGCATGGGATCAGCCCCAGCATTTT CASSVAWDQPQHF . TRBV11-1 13 TRBJ1-5 .
TGCGCCAGCAGCCAAGATTGGGACAGGGTATACGAGCAGTACTTC CASSQDWDRVYEQYF TRBD1 TRBV4-3 15 TRBJ2-7 .
TGTGCCAGCAGCTTAGTGGGGTCTAGCACAGATACGCAGTATTTT CASSLVGSSTDTQYF . TRBV7-2 15 TRBJ2-3 .
TGTGCCAGTATTAAGGAGGCAGGGGAAAATCAGCCCCAGCATTTT CASIKEAGENQPQHF . TRBV19 15 TRBJ1-5 .
TGTGCCAGCAGCTCGGGACAGCTTGGTGAAAAACTGTTTTTT CASSSGQLGEKLFF TRBD1 TRBV5-6 14 TRBJ1-4 .
TGTGCCACCGGGTCCGGGACAGGGGTCTACAATGAGCAGTTCTTC CATGSGTGVYNEQFF TRBD1 TRBV3-1/TRBV3-2 15 TRBJ2-1 .
TGTGCCAGCAGTAGGACTAGCGGGGGTGAGGAGACCCAGTACTTC CASSRTSGGEETQYF TRBD2 TRBV28 15 TRBJ2-5 .
TGTGCCAGCAGCCAAAACTCATTCGGTACTGAGCAGTTCTTC CASSQNSFGTEQFF . TRBV3-1/TRBV3-2 14 TRBJ2-1 .
TGTGCCAGCAGCCCGAGTGGACAGAGCATTAACTATGGCTACACCTTC CASSPSGQSINYGYTF . TRBV7-9 16 TRBJ1-2 .
TGTGCCTGCGGACGGTACGAGCAGTACTTC CACGRYEQYF . TRBV30 10 TRBJ2-7 few
TGTGCCAGCAGTGAACTCGCAACTAATGAAAAACTGTTTTTT CASSELATNEKLFF . TRBV7-8 14 TRBJ1-4 .
TGTGCCAGTAGGCTACAGGGCTTCAATCAGCCCCAGCATTTT CASRLQGFNQPQHF . TRBV19 14 TRBJ1-5 many
TGTGCCTGGAGTGTACTTATAAGGGCCACTGAAGCTTTCTTT CAWSVLIRATEAFF . TRBV30 14 TRBJ1-1 .
TGTGCCAGCAGCTTCCGAGGGGGGGCCTACAATGAGCAGTTCTTC CASSFRGGAYNEQFF . TRBV5-4 15 TRBJ2-1 .
TGCGCCAGCAGCCCCGTCATTTCAGGGCCGGGGAGCACCGGGGAGCTGTTTTTT CASSPVISGPGSTGELFF . TRBV5-1 18 TRBJ2-2 few
TGTGCCAGCAGCCCCGCAGGTTATGGCTACACCTTC CASSPAGYGYTF . TRBV3-1/TRBV3-2 12 TRBJ1-2 .
TGTGCCTGGAGTACCTTCGAGGTGGGGAGCTCCTATAATTCACCCCTCCACTTT CAWSTFEVGSSYNSPLHF . TRBV30 18 TRBJ1-6 .
TGTGCCAGCAGTACGGCCCAGCAGGCCATTCAGTACTTC CASSTAQQAIQYF . TRBV6-2/TRBV6-3 13 TRBJ2-4 .
TGCGCCAGCAGCCAAGTCCGGATGAACACCGGGGAGCTGTTTTTT CASSQVRMNTGELFF . TRBV4-1 15 TRBJ2-2 once
TGTGCCAGTAGTGCCCCCGGGACGGACTACGAGCAGTACTTC CASSAPGTDYEQYF . TRBV19 14 TRBJ2-7 .
TGTGCCGGGCGACTCTTGGACAGGCCTAACACTGAAGCTTTCTTT CAGRLLDRPNTEAFF TRBD1 TRBV6-5 15 TRBJ1-1 .
TGTGCCATCAGTGCTGGGGGGGCGAACACTGAAGCTTTCTTT CAISAGGANTEAFF . TRBV10-3 14 TRBJ1-1 .
TGTGCCTGGAGTGTACTCACTAATGAAAAACTGTTTTTT CAWSVLTNEKLFF . TRBV30 13 TRBJ1-4 .
TGTGCCAGCAGCCAATCGAGCGGGGGGGTCTACGAGCAGTACTTC CASSQSSGGVYEQYF TRBD2 TRBV4-2 15 TRBJ2-7 .
TGTGCCAGCAGTTCCGGGACAGGAGCCTACGAGCAGTACTTC CASSSGTGAYEQYF TRBD1 TRBV2 14 TRBJ2-7 .
TGTGCCAGCAGTGATGGCAGGTGGCTGACCTATGAAAAACTGTTTTTT CASSDGRWLTYEKLFF . TRBV6-1 16 TRBJ1-4 .
TGTGCCAGTAGTATCTCCGGGACAAGAAATGAAAAACTGTTTTTT CASSISGTRNEKLFF . TRBV19 15 TRBJ1-4 .
TGTGCCAGCAGCTTAGGGGCGGGAAACACCATATATTTT CASSLGAGNTIYF . TRBV7-9 13 TRBJ1-3 once
TGCGCCAGCAGCCCCCCCGGAAACAGACAAGAGACCCAGTACTTC CASSPPGNRQETQYF . TRBV5-1 15 TRBJ2-5 .
TGCAGCGTTGGACAGGGTAACTATGGCTACACCTTC CSVGQGNYGYTF TRBD1 TRBV29-1 12 TRBJ1-2 .
TGTGCCAGCAGCTCCGGGACAGGCAATCAGCCCCAGCATTTT CASSSGTGNQPQHF TRBD1 TRBV7-2 14 TRBJ1-5 .
TGTGCCAGCAGTTTCTTAACAGGGGGCCCTTTAGAGGCTTTCTTT CASSFLTGGPLEAFF TRBD1 TRBV6-5 15 TRBJ1-1 .
TGTGCCAGCAGCCTCCCCGACTCTGGAAACACCATATATTTT CASSLPDSGNTIYF . TRBV5-5 14 TRBJ1-3 .
TGCAGCGTTGAAGATCCGGGGGGAGATCTAAACATTCAGTACTTC CSVEDPGGDLNIQYF TRBD2 TRBV29-1 15 TRBJ2-4 .
TGTGCCTACCACTCTGGAAACACCATATATTTT CAYHSGNTIYF . TRBV6-6 11 TRBJ1-3 .
TGTGCCAGCAGCTTACAGGGATCGTCACCCCTCCACTTT CASSLQGSSPLHF . TRBV7-9 13 TRBJ1-6 few
TGTGCCAGCAGCTTACCCAGGGCCGCCTATGGCTACACCTTC CASSLPRAAYGYTF . TRBV7-2 14 TRBJ1-2 .
TGTGCCAGCAGCCTCGGGACAGCGAACACCGGGGAGCTGTTTTTT CASSLGTANTGELFF TRBD1 TRBV7-8 15 TRBJ2-2 .
TGTGCCAGCAGCTTGCTCATGAACACTGAAGCTTTCTTT CASSLLMNTEAFF . TRBV7-7 13 TRBJ1-1 .
TGTGCCCTGTCCCTATGGTACTTC CALSLWYF . TRBV19 8 TRBJ2-7 .
TGTGTCGCCACCGAGGACGGCCACGAGCAGTACTTC CVATEDGHEQYF . TRBV6-5 12 TRBJ2-7 few
TGTGCCAGCAGTGGGTCTCTTGCAACTAATGAAAAACTGTTTTTT CASSGSLATNEKLFF . TRBV6-6 15 TRBJ1-4 once
TGTGCCAGCAGCTTATTTAAGGGTGCTGAAGCTTTCTTT CASSLFKGAEAFF . TRBV11-1 13 TRBJ1-1 .
TGTGCCAGTAGTATCGGACAGGGGAAGTCATCTAATGAAAAACTGTTTTTT CASSIGQGKSSNEKLFF TRBD1 TRBV19 17 TRBJ1-4 .
TGTGCCAGCAGCCAAGCGGGGTACAATGAGCAGTTCTTC CASSQAGYNEQFF . TRBV3-1/TRBV3-2 13 TRBJ2-1 .
TGTGCCAGCAGCTCTGTCACCGGACCCACCGCCTACGAGCAGTACTTC CASSSVTGPTAYEQYF . TRBV4-2 16 TRBJ2-7 .
TGTGCCAGCAGTAGAACAGGGGGCGACACCATATATTTT CASSRTGGDTIYF TRBD1 TRBV6-5 13 TRBJ1-3 .